A single sample is the source of the 6 T cell receptor beta chains below, sequenced in a study of T cells in Graves' hyperthyroidism and ophthalmopathy. Amplification of TCR beta CDR3 regions used RNA as the template. A first-round RT-PCR of the TCR CDR3 used the HTBI primer set. MiXCR, run by TCRdb on the multiplex PCR reads, gives a single entry per CDR3 protein. Here the sample spans hundreds of thousands of distinct CDR3 sequences, more than 30% being singletons. Source material: blood. The receptor set was obtained from a man aged 18 to 30 with Graves' hyperthyroidism.

This chain links TRBV11-2 with TRBJ2-7, with 14 bases identical to TRBD2. There are 17 residues in the CDR3. Germline values: CDR1 SGHAT, CDR2 FQNNGV. The V segment lost 3 bases and the J segment 4 bases; nucleotides outside the gene matches: 8. The CDR3 nucleotides are TGTGCCAGCAGCTTCAACCCGGGGACTAGCGGGAGTTACGAGCAGTACTTC. Its translation: CASSFNPGTSGSYEQYF. The full variable domain, in which reference TRBV11-2 and TRBJ2-7 provide the parts outside the CDR3, is EAGVAQSPRYKIIEKRQSVAFWCNPISGHATLYWYQQILGQGPKLLIQFQNNGVVDDSQLPKDRFSAERLKGVDSTLKIQPAKLEDSAVYLCASSFNPGTSGSYEQYFGPGTRLTVT.

This clonotype was counted ten times or more. The genes are TRBV7-2 and TRBJ2-7, with D uncertain. Germline V gives CDR1 SGHTA, CDR2 FQGNSA. The CDR3 extends over 12 amino acids. V was cut by 4 bases and J by 3 bases, with 7 bases left in between. CDR3 sequence reads: CASSYTNYEQYF. The CDR3 nucleotides read TGTGCCAGCAGCTACACTAACTACGAGCAGTACTTC.

The table lists this clonotype with a few counts. The chain recombines TRBV20-1 with TRBJ2-7; no definite D call. The germline V gene has CDR1 DFQATT and CDR2 SNEGSKA (reference sequence). The CDR3 covers 15 residues. V was pared by 3 bases and J by 3 bases, with 18 bases between. CDR3 region: CSARADRGSFYEQYF. CDR3 nucleotides: TGCAGTGCTAGGGCGGACCGAGGATCATTCTACGAGCAGTACTTC.

This clonotype appeared a few times. Relative to the germline gene, one junction end is altered; a read error may explain this. The CDR3 spells CASSSTGGTSETQYF. DNA for the CDR3: TGTGCTAGCAGCTCTACAGGGGGCACGAGCGAGACCCAGTACTTC. The genes are TRBV7-7 and TRBJ2-5; 9 bases agree with TRBD1. Germline V gene sequence: CDR1 SSHAT, CDR2 FNYEAQ (reference sequence). This CDR3 region has 15 residues.

The table lists this clonotype with many counts. The chain carries TRBV7-2 and TRBJ2-5, with 9 nucleotides matching TRBD1. Germline values: CDR1 SGHTA, CDR2 FQGNSA. The CDR3 is made up of 15 amino acids. J lost 4 bases, V lost 5 bases, and 8 bases had no gene match. For the CDR3, the DNA is TGTGCCAGCAGCCTAAGGAGGGACAGGGCAGAGACCCAGTACTTC. Protein: CASSLRRDRAETQYF.

The genes are TRBV20-1 and TRBJ1-1; no firm D call. This CDR3 contains 16 residues. V dropped 0 bases and J dropped 0 bases, with 14 bases sitting between them. CDR1 and CDR2 from the germline V gene are DFQATT and SNEGSKA (reference sequence). The CDR3 sequence: CSARELTGFMNTEAFF. The CDR3 bases are TGCAGTGCTAGAGAGTTGACGGGATTCATGAACACTGAAGCTTTCTTT.